These T cell receptor beta chains were read from a single sample in a study of CD8+CD57+ T cells in acquired aplastic anemia. TCRdb processed the reads anew with MiXCR; each CDR3 protein has one entry. Here the sample spans 200,000 to 250,000 distinct CDR3 sequences, about a third being singletons. The specimen was sorted CD4+, CD8+, or CD8+CD57+ T cells (not recorded which) from PBMCs. The source is a human donor in good health, serving as a control. CDR3s include the opening cysteine and the closing phenylalanine or tryptophan. The D gene is left open where the match is weak. The size of a clone is reported for some rows only, either as once, few or many, or as a class for expanded clones.

clone_size	d_call	j_call	v_call	cdr3_aa	cdr3_nt
NA	TRBD2	TRBJ2-2	TRBV4-1	CASSQDRRGGANTGELFF	TGCGCCAGCAGCCAAGATAGGCGGGGGGGAGCGAACACCGGGGAGCTGTTTTTT
NA	NA	TRBJ1-4	TRBV18	CASSPGEKLFF	TGTGCCAGCTCACCTGGTGAAAAACTGTTTTTT
NA	NA	TRBJ2-7	TRBV19	CASSILTGWYEQYF	TGTGCCAGTAGTATTTTAACAGGGTGGTACGAGCAGTACTTC
many	NA	TRBJ2-3	TRBV20-1	CSARAGQDTQYF	TGCAGTGCTAGAGCGGGGCAAGATACGCAGTATTTT
NA	NA	TRBJ2-1	TRBV19	CASSPGIGEQFF	TGTGCCAGTAGTCCAGGGATCGGGGAGCAGTTCTTC
once	TRBD2	TRBJ2-7	TRBV19	CASRPLSGGVYEQYF	TGTGCCAGTCGCCCGCTTAGCGGGGGAGTTTACGAGCAGTACTTC
many	NA	TRBJ2-3	TRBV5-1	CASRASLGTDTQYF	TGCGCCAGCAGAGCGTCCTTAGGCACAGATACGCAGTATTTT
NA	TRBD2	TRBJ2-2	TRBV19	CASSRTRINTGELFF	TGTGCCAGTAGTAGGACTAGGATTAACACCGGGGAGCTGTTTTTT
few	NA	TRBJ1-6	TRBV29-1	CSVAVRDNSPLHF	TGCAGCGTTGCGGTCAGGGACAATTCACCCCTCCACTTT
NA	TRBD1	TRBJ1-3	TRBV9	CASRPGTDGNTVYF	TGTGCCAGCAGACCCGGGACAGATGGAAACACCGTATATTTT
many	TRBD1	TRBJ2-5	TRBV7-2	CASSWDRGQETQYF	TGTGCCAGCAGCTGGGACAGGGGGCAAGAGACCCAGTACTTC
NA	NA	TRBJ1-2	TRBV19	CASSIVTSVGGRYGYTF	TGTGCCAGTAGTATAGTTACCTCGGTTGGGGGCCGCTATGGCTACACCTTC
NA	NA	TRBJ1-2	TRBV5-1	CASSLDGGDYGYTF	TGCGCCAGCAGCTTGGACGGGGGCGACTATGGCTACACCTTC
NA	TRBD1	TRBJ1-5	TRBV6-1	CASTEGGVTSNQPQHF	TGTGCCAGCACCGAAGGGGGCGTTACTAGCAATCAGCCCCAGCATTTT
many	NA	TRBJ2-3	TRBV20-1	CSAREIGDTQYF	TGCAGTGCTAGGGAAATTGGGGATACGCAGTATTTT
NA	NA	TRBJ1-2	TRBV25-1	CASIDARETRGYTF	TGTGCCAGCATAGACGCCAGGGAGACGCGTGGCTACACCTTC